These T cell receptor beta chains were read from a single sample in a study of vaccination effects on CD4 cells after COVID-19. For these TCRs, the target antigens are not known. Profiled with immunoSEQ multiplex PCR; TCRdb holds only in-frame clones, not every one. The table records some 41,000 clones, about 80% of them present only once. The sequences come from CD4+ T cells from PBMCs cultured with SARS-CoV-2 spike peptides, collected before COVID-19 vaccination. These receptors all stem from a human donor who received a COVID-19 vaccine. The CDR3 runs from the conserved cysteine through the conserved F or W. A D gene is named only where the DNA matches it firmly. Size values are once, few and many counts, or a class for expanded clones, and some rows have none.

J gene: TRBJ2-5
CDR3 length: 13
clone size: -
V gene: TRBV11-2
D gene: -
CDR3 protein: CASSLNNQETQYF
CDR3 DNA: TGTGCCAGCAGCTTAAACAACCAAGAGACCCAGTACTTC

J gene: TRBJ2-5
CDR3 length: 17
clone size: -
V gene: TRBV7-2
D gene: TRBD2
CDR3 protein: CASSLKGAGGPWETQYF
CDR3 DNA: TGTGCCAGCAGCTTAAAGGGAGCGGGGGGGCCGTGGGAGACCCAGTACTTC

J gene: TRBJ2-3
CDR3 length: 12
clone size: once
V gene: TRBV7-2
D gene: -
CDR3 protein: CASSLFGDTQYF
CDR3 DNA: TGTGCCAGCAGCTTATTTGGGGATACGCAGTATTTT

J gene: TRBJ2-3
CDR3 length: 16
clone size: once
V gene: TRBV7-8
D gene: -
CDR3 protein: CASSLSRHLGTDTQYF
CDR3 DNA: TGTGCCAGCAGCTTATCTCGGCACCTCGGCACAGATACGCAGTATTTT

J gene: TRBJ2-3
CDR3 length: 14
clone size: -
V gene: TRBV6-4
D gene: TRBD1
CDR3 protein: CASSDEGQSDTQYF
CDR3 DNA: TGTGCCAGCAGTGACGAGGGACAGTCAGATACGCAGTATTTT

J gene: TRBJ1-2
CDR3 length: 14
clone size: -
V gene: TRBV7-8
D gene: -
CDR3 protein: CASSLEGIPYGYTF
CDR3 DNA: TGTGCCAGCAGCTTAGAGGGGATCCCGTATGGCTACACCTTC

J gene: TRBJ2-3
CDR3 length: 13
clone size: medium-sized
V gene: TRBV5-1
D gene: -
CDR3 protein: CASSFVGGDTQYF
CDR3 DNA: TGCGCCAGCAGCTTCGTGGGGGGAGATACGCAGTATTTT

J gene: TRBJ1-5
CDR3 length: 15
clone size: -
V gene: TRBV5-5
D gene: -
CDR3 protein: CASSFPLGSNQPQHF
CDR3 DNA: TGTGCCAGCAGCTTTCCCTTAGGAAGCAATCAGCCCCAGCATTTT

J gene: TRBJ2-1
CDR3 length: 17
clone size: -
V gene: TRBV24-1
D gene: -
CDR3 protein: CATSDTHDVGSYNEQFF
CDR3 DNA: TGTGCCACCAGTGATACCCATGACGTGGGCTCCTACAATGAGCAGTTCTTC

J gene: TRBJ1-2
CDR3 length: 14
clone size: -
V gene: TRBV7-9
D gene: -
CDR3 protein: CASSSSQIVHGYTF
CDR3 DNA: TGTGCCAGCAGCTCCTCTCAGATCGTACATGGCTACACCTTC

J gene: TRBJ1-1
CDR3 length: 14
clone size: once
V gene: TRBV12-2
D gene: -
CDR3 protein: CASRLGSWDTEAFF
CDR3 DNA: TGTGCAAGTCGCCTAGGATCTTGGGACACTGAAGCTTTCTTT

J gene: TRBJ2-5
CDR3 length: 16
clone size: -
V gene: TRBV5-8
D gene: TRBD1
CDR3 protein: CASSLGDRVGQETQYF
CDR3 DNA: TGTGCCAGCAGCTTGGGGGACAGGGTAGGGCAAGAGACCCAGTACTTC

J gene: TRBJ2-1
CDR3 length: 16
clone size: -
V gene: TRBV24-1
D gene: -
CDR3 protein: CATSDLPRAGGHEQFF
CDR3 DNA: TGTGCCACCAGTGATCTACCCAGGGCAGGAGGCCATGAGCAGTTCTTC

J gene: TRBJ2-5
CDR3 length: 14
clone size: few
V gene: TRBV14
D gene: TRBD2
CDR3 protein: CASSVASGALTQYF
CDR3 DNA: TGTGCCAGCAGCGTGGCTAGCGGGGCCTTAACCCAGTACTTC

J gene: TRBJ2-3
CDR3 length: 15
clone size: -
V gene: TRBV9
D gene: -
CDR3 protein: CASSVSGGSTDTQYF
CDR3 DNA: TGTGCCAGCAGCGTAAGTGGGGGGAGTACAGATACGCAGTATTTT

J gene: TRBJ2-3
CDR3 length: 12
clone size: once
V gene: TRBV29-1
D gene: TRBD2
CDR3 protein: CSLGDYRDTQYF
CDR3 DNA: TGCAGCCTGGGGGACTACAGAGATACGCAGTATTTT

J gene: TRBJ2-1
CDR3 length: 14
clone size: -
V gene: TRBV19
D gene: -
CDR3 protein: CASTRSTGYNEQFF
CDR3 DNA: TGTGCCAGTACAAGGTCGACAGGCTACAATGAGCAGTTCTTC

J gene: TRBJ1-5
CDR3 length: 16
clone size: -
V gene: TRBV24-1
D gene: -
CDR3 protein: CAKSTGTTYSNQPQHF
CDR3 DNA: TGTGCCAAATCGACCGGGACGACGTATAGCAATCAGCCCCAGCATTTT

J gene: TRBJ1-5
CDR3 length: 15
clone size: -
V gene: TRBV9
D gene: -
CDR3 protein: CASSPGGGFNQPQHF
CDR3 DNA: TGTGCCAGCAGCCCGGGTGGGGGCTTCAATCAGCCCCAGCATTTT

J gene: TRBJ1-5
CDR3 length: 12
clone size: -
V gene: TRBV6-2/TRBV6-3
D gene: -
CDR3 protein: CASSYYDQPQHF
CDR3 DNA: TGTGCCAGCAGTTACTATGATCAGCCCCAGCATTTT

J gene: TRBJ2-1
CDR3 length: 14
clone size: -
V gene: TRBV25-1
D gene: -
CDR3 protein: CASSAAGVYNEQFF
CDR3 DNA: TGTGCCAGCAGTGCGGCAGGAGTCTACAATGAGCAGTTCTTC

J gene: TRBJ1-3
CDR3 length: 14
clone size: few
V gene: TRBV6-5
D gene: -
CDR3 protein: CASSFTGNGNTIYF
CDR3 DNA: TGTGCCAGCAGCTTTACAGGGAACGGAAACACCATATATTTT

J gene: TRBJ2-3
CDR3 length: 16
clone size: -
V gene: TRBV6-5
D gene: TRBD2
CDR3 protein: CASSYYGGGGTDTQYF
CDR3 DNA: TGTGCCAGCAGTTACTATGGGGGGGGAGGCACAGATACGCAGTATTTT

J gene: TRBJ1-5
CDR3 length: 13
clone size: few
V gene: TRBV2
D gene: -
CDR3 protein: CASRTDSNQPQHF
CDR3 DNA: TGTGCCAGCAGAACAGATAGCAATCAGCCCCAGCATTTT

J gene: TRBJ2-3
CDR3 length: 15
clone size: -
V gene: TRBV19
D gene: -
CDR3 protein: CASSIGTEYTDTQYF
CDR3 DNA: TGTGCCAGTAGTATAGGGACAGAGTACACAGATACGCAGTATTTT

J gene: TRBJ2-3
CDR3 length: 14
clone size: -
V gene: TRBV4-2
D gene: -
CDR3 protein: CASSQGRSTDTQYF
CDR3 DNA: TGTGCCAGCAGCCAAGGGCGGAGCACAGATACGCAGTATTTT

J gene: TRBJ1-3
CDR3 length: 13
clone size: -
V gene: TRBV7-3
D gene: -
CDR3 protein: CASSWGTGNTIYF
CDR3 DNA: TGTGCCAGCAGCTGGGGGACTGGAAACACCATATATTTT

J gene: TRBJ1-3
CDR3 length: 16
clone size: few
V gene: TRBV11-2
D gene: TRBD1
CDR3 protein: CASSSFWTGSGNTIYF
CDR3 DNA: TGTGCCAGCAGCTCCTTCTGGACAGGGTCTGGAAACACCATATATTTT

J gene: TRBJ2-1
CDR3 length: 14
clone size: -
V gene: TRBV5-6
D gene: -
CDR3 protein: CASSFPPPGAEQFF
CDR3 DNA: TGTGCCAGCAGCTTTCCTCCCCCCGGCGCTGAGCAGTTCTTC

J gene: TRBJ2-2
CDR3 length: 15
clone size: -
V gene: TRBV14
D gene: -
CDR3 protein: CASSLRQKNTGELFF
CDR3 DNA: TGTGCCAGCAGCTTAAGACAGAAGAACACCGGGGAGCTGTTTTTT

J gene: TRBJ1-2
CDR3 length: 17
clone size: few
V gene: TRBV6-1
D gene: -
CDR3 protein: CASSERWWGHQKEGYTF
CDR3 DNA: TGTGCCAGCAGTGAAAGGTGGTGGGGACACCAAAAGGAGGGCTACACCTTC

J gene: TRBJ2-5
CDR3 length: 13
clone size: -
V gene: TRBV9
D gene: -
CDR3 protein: CASSVRSGETQYF
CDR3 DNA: TGTGCCAGCAGCGTACGGTCTGGGGAGACCCAGTACTTC

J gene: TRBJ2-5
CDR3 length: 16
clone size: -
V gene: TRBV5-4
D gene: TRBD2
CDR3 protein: CASSPGVRGAQETQYF
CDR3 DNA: TGTGCCAGCAGCCCCGGGGTGCGGGGGGCACAAGAGACCCAGTACTTC

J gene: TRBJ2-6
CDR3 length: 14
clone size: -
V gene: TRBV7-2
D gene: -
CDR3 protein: CASGKQGAPDVLTF
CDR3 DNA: TGTGCCAGCGGCAAACAGGGAGCCCCCGACGTCCTGACTTTC

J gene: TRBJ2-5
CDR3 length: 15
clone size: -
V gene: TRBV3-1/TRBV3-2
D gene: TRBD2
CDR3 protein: CASSISGGARETQYF
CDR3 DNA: TGTGCCAGCAGCATAAGCGGGGGGGCCCGGGAGACCCAGTACTTC

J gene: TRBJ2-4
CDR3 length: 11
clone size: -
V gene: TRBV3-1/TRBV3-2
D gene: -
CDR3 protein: CASSRGNIQYF
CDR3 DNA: TGTGCCAGCAGCCGGGGGAACATTCAGTACTTC

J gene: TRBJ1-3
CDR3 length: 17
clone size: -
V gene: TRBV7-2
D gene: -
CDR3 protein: CASSPIRQEFSGNTIYF
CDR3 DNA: TGTGCCAGCAGCCCAATTCGACAGGAATTCTCTGGAAACACCATATATTTT

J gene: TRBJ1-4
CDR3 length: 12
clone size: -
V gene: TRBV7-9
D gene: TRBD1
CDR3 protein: CAGGQVGEKLFF
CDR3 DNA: TGTGCTGGGGGACAGGTGGGGGAAAAACTGTTTTTT